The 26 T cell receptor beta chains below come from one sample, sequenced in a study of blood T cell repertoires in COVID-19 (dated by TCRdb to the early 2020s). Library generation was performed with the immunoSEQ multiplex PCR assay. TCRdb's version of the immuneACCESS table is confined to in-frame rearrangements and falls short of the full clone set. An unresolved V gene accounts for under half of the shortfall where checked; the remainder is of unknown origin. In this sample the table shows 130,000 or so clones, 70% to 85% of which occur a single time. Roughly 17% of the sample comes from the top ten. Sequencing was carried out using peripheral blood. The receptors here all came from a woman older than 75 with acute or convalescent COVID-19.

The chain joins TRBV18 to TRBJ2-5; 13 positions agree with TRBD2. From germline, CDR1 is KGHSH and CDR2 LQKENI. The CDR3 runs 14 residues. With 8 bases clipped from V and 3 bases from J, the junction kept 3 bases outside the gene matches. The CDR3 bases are TGTGCCAGCCGGGGGACTAGCGGGAAAGAGACCCAGTACTTC. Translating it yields CASRGTSGKETQYF.

CDR3 amino acids: CASRPTGHGSNEQFF. The CDR3 DNA sequence: TGTGCCAGCAGACCTACAGGGCATGGGAGCAATGAGCAGTTCTTC. The V call is TRBV5-5, the J call TRBJ2-1; tentatively, D is TRBD1 (6 bases). This CDR3 is built from 15 residues. CDR1 is SGHKS and CDR2 is YYEKEE in the germline V gene (reference sequence). V was clipped by 5 bases and J by 6 bases, with 18 bases between them.

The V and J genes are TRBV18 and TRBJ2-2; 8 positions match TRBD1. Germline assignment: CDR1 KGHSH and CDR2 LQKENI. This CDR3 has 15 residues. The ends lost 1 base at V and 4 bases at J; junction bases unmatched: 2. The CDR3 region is CASSPRQGITGELFF. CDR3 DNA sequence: TGTGCCAGCTCACCACGACAGGGGATCACCGGGGAGCTGTTTTTT.

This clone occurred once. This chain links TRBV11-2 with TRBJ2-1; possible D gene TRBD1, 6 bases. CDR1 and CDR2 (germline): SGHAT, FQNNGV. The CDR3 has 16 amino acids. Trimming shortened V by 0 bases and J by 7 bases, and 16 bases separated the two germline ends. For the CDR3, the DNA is TGTGCCAGCAGCTTAGAGGGGGCTTTTGACGGGAATGAGCAGTTCTTC. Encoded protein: CASSLEGAFDGNEQFF.

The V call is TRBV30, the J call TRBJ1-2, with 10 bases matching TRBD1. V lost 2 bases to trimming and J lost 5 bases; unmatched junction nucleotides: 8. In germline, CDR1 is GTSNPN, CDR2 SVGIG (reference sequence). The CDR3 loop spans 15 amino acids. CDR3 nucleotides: TGTGCCTGGAGTACGACAGGGGGCCATGGGTATGGCTACACCTTC. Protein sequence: CAWSTTGGHGYGYTF. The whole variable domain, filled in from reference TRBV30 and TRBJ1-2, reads SQTIHQWPATLVQPVGSPLSLECTVEGTSNPNLYWYRQAAGRGLQLLFYSVGIGQISSEVPQNLSASRPQDRQFILSSKKLLLSDSGFYLCAWSTTGGHGYGYTFGSGTRLTVV.

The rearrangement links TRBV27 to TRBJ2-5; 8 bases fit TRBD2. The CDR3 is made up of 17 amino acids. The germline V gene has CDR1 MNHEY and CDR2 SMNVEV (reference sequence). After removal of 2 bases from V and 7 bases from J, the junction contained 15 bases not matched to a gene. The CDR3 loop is CASSLKPPGRVGGTQYF. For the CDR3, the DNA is TGTGCCAGCAGTTTAAAGCCCCCCGGGAGGGTGGGGGGGACCCAGTACTTC.

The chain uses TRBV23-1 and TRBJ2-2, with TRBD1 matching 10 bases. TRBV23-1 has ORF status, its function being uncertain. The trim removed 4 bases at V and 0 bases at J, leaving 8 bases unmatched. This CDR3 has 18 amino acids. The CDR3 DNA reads TGCGCCAGCAGTCGAGGGACAGGGGCCTTCGCGAACACCGGGGAGCTGTTTTTT. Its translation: CASSRGTGAFANTGELFF.

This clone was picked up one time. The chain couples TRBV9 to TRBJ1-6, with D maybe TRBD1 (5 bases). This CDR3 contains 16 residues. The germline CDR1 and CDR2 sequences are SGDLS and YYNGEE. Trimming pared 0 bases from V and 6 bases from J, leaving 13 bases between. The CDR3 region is CASSVGWGLGNSPLHF. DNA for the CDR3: TGTGCCAGCAGCGTAGGCTGGGGCTTAGGTAATTCACCCCTCCACTTT.

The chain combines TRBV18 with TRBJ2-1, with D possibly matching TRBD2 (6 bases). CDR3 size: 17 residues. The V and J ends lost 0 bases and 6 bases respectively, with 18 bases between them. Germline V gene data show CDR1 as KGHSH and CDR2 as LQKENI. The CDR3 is CASSPPTGGMGPNEQFF. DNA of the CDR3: TGTGCCAGCTCACCACCGACCGGGGGAATGGGGCCCAATGAGCAGTTCTTC.

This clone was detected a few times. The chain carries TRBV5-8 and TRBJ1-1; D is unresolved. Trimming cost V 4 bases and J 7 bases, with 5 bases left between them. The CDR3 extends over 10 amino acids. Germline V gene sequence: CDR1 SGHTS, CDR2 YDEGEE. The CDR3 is CASSLYEAFF. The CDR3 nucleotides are TGTGCCAGCAGCCTATATGAAGCTTTCTTT.

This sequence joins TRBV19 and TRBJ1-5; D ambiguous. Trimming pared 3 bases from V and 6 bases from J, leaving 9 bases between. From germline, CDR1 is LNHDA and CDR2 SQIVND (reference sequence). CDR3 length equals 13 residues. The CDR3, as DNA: TGTGCCAGTAGTATCACGGGTTTTCAGCCCCAGCATTTT. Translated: CASSITGFQPQHF.

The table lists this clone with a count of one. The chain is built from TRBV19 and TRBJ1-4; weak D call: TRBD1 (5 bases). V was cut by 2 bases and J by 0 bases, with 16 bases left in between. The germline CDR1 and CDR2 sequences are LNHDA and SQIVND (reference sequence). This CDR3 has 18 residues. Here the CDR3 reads CASSISSGLTATNEKLFF. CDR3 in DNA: TGTGCCAGTAGTATATCGTCAGGGCTGACAGCAACTAATGAAAAACTGTTTTTT.

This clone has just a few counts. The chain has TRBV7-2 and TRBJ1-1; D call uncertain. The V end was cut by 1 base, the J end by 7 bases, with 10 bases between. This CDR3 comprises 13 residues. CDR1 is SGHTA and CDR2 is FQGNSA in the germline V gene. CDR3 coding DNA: TGTGCCAGCAGCTTAGGGGCTGGAGGTGAAGCTTTCTTT. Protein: CASSLGAGGEAFF.

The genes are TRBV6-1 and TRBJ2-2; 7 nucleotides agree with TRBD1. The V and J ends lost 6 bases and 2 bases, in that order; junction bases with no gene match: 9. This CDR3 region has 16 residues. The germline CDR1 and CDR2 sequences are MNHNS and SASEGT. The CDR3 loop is CASREIRQGNTGELFF. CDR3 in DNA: TGTGCCAGCAGGGAAATAAGACAGGGAAACACCGGGGAGCTGTTTTTT.

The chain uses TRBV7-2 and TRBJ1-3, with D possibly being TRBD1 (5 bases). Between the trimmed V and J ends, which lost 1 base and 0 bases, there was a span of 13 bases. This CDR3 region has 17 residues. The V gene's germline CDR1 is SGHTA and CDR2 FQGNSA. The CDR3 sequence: CASSLGLGGFSGNTIYF. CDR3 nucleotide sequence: TGTGCCAGCAGCTTAGGGCTGGGGGGGTTCTCTGGAAACACCATATATTTT.

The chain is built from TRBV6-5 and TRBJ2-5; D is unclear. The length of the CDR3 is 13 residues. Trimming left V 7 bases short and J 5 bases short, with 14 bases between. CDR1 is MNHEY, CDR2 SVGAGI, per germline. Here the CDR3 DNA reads TGTGCCAGCACTACAAACCCTAGGGAGACCCAGTACTTC. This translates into CASTTNPRETQYF.

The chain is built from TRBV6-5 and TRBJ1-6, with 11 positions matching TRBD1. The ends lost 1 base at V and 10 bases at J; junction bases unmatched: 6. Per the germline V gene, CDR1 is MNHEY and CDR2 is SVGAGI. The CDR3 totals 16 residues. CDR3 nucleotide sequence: TGTGCCAGCAGTTACTACCCGGGACAGGGGGGATCACCCCTCCACTTT. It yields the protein CASSYYPGQGGSPLHF.

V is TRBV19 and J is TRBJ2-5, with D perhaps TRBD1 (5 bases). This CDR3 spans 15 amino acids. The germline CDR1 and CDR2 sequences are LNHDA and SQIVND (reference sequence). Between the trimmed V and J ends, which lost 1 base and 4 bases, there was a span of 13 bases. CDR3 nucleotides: TGTGCCAGTAGTATAGTCGGGCAGGGCGGAGAGACCCAGTACTTC. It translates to CASSIVGQGGETQYF. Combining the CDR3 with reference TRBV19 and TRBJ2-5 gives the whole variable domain DGGITQSPKYLFRKEGQNVTLSCEQNLNHDAMYWYRQDPGQGLRLIYYSQIVNDFQKGDIAEGYSVSREKKESFPLTVTSAQKNPTAFYLCASSIVGQGGETQYFGPGTRLLVL.

In DNA, the CDR3 is TGTGCCAGCAGTGCCGGGACAGGGCACTACGAGCAGTACTTC. As protein: CASSAGTGHYEQYF. This chain joins TRBV6-2 or TRBV6-3 and TRBJ2-7, with 9 bases that match TRBD1. Germline CDR1 and CDR2: MNHEY and SVGEGT. The J segment lost 3 bases and the V segment lost 5 bases, leaving 5 bases of the junction unmatched. The CDR3 contains 14 residues.

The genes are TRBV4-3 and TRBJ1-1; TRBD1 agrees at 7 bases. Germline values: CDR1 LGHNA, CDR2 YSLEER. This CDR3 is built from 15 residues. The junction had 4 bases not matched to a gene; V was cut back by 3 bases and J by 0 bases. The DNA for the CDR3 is TGCGCCAGCAGCCAGAGGACAGGCCTGAACACTGAAGCTTTCTTT. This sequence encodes CASSQRTGLNTEAFF.

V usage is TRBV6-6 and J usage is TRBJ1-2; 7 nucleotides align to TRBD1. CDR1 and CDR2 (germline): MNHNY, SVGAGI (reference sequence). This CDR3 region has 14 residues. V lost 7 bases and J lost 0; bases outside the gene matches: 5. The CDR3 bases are TGTGCCAGCACAACAGGGGAGGCTAACTATGGCTACACCTTC. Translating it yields CASTTGEANYGYTF.

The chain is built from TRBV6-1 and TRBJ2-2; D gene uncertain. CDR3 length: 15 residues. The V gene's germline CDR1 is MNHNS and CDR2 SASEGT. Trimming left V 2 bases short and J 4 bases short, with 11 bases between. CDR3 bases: TGTGCCAGCAGTGAACTAAGATCCGGCACCGGGGAGCTGTTTTTT. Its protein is CASSELRSGTGELFF.

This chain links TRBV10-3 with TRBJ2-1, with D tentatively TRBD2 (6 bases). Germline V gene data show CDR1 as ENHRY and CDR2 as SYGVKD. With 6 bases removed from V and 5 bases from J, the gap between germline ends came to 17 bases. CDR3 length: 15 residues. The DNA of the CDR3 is TGTGCCATCAGGGCAACACAGCGGAGGGACAATGAGCAGTTCTTC. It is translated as CAIRATQRRDNEQFF.

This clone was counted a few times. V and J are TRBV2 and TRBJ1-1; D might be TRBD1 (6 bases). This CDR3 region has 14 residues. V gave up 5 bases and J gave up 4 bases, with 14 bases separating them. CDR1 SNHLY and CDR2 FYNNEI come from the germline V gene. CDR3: CASSSLQGVTEAFF. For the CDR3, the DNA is TGTGCCAGCAGTTCGTTACAGGGAGTCACTGAAGCTTTCTTT.

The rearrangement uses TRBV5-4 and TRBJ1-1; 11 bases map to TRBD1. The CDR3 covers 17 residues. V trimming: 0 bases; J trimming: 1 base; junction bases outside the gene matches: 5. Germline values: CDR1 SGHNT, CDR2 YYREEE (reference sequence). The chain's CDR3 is CASSLARTGGRNTEAFF. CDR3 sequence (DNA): TGTGCCAGCAGCTTGGCCAGGACAGGGGGCCGGAACACTGAAGCTTTCTTT. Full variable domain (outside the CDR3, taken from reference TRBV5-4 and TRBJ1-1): ETGVTQSPTHLIKTRGQQVTLRCSSQSGHNTVSWYQQALGQGPQFIFQYYREEENGRGNFPPRFSGLQFPNYSSELNVNALELDDSALYLCASSLARTGGRNTEAFFGQGTRLTVV.

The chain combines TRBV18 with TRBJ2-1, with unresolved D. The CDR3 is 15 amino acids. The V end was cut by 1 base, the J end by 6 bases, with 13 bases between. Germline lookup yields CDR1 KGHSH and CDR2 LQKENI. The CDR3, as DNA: TGTGCCAGCTCACCACTAGCCCGGCGAGGCAATGAGCAGTTCTTC. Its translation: CASSPLARRGNEQFF. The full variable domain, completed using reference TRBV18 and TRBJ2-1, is NAGVMQNPRHLVRRRGQEARLRCSPMKGHSHVYWYRQLPEEGLKFMVYLQKENIIDESGMPKERFSAEFPKEGPSILRIQQVVRGDSAAYFCASSPLARRGNEQFFGPGTRLTVL.